What follows describes a single TCR beta chain. This sample was taken from a study of blood T cell repertoires in COVID-19. Study details: T cells, B-cell-depleted T cells, or PBMCs provided the cDNA or gDNA that served as material.

Here immunoSEQ multiplex PCR was the method, and the copy in TCRdb shows in-frame clones only, minus some. The repertoire holds approximately 20,000 clones, about 83% seen once, with more than 40% in the top ten. The CDR3 loop spans 14 amino acids. Trimming at V came to 11 bases and at J to 4 bases, leaving 9 bases not matched to a gene. Sequenced: peripheral blood. V and J are TRBV23-1 and TRBJ2-1, with 9 bases matching TRBD2. TRBV23-1 is known as an ORF, though its function is uncertain. The clonotype originates from a man in his sixties or seventies with acute or convalescent COVID-19. The CDR3 DNA is TGCGCCGGGCCTGTTGCGGGGGGGTACAATGAGCAGTTCTTC. This codes for CAGPVAGGYNEQFF.